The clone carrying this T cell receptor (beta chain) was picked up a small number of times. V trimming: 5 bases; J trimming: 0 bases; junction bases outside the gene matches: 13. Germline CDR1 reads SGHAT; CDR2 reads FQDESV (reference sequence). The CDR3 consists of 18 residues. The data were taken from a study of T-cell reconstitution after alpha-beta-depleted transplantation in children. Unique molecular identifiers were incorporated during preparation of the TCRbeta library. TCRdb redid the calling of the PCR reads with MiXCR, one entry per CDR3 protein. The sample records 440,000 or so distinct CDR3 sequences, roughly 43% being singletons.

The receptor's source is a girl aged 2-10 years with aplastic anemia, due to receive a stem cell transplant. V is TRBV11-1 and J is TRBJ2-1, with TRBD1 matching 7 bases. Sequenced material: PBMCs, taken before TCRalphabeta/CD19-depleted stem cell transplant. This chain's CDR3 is CASSRRKGQESSYNEQFF. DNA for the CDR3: TGTGCCAGCAGCCGACGAAAAGGACAGGAGAGCTCCTACAATGAGCAGTTCTTC.